A single sample gave rise to the 2 T cell receptor beta chains below, sequenced in a study of blood T cell repertoires in COVID-19. Profiling relied on immunoSEQ multiplex PCR, and the TCRdb table lists in-frame clones only, not all of them. This table holds about 260,000 clones, 83% found once. Sequenced input: peripheral blood. Receptors originate from a man aged 55-75 years who had recovered from COVID-19.

V usage is TRBV19 and J usage is TRBJ2-2; 7 bases are a match to TRBD1. The CDR3 runs to 15 residues. CDR1 is LNHDA and CDR2 is SQIVND in the germline V gene (reference sequence). V dropped 7 bases and J dropped 9; count of bases not matched to a gene: 14. CDR3 DNA: TGTGCCAGTATCGCCGGGACAGAATTTTCCAGGGAGCTGTTTTTT. Its translation: CASIAGTEFSRELFF.

The J gene is TRBJ1-1, the V gene TRBV5-1; TRBD1 might be the D (5 bases). Germline CDR1 SGHRS, CDR2 YFSETQ. The V gene lost 1 base and the J gene lost 3 bases, with 13 bases spanning the gap. The CDR3 has 15 amino acids. CDR3 region: CASSLWGESYTEAFF. CDR3 DNA sequence: TGCGCCAGCAGCTTGTGGGGGGAAAGTTACACTGAAGCTTTCTTT.